This TCR beta chain was retrieved from a study of blood T cell repertoires in COVID-19. V shed 5 bases and J shed 0 bases, with 13 bases lying between them. The CDR3 length is 16 residues. CDR1 and CDR2 from the germline V gene are PRHDT and FYEKMQ (reference sequence). TCRdb's copy holds only in-frame clones and misses some; the assay was immunoSEQ multiplex PCR. The table has a few hundred thousand clones, roughly 85% seen once. The chain links TRBV13 to TRBJ1-4; a possible D gene is TRBD1 (6 bases). Sequencing used peripheral blood. This TCR was sampled from a human donor in a cohort sampled during active COVID-19. As DNA, the CDR3 is TGTGCCAGCAGCACGAGACAGGCGGCAACTAATGAAAAACTGTTTTTT. This gives the protein CASSTRQAATNEKLFF.